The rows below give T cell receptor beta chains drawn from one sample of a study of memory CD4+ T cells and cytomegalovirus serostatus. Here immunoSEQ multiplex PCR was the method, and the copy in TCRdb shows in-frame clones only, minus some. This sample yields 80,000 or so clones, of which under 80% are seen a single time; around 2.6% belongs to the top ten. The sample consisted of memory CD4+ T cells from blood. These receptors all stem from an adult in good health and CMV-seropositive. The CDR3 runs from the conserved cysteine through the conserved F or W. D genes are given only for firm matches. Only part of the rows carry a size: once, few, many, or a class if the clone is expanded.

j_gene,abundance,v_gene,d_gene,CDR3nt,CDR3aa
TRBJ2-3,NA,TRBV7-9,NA,TGTGCCAGCAGCTTAGATGGGGTGAGCACAGATACGCAGTATTTT,CASSLDGVSTDTQYF
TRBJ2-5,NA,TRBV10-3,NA,TGTGCCATCAGTGATGCAGGGGCCGGGCAAGAGACCCAGTACTTC,CAISDAGAGQETQYF
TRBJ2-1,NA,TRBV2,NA,TGTGCCAGCAGTGAACATGTGGCTACTCTCTACAATGAGCAGTTCTTC,CASSEHVATLYNEQFF
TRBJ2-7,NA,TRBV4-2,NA,TGTGCCAGCAGTCGGCAGCCGGGTTCCTACGAGCAGTACTTC,CASSRQPGSYEQYF
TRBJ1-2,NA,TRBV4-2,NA,TGTGCCAGCAGCCAAGCCTTGGCGGGGGCTCAGTATGGCTACACCTTC,CASSQALAGAQYGYTF
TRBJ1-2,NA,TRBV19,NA,TGTGCCAGTAGTATGGAAACAGCCAACTATGGCTACACCTTC,CASSMETANYGYTF
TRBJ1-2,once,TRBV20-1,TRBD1,TGCAGTGCCGGGACAGACTATGGCTACACCTTC,CSAGTDYGYTF
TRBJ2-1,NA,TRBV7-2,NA,TGTGCCAGCAGCTCGGCGCAGGGTTCGTACAATGAGCAGTTCTTC,CASSSAQGSYNEQFF
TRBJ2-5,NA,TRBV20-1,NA,TGCAGCCCAGGCATCCAAGAGACCCAGTACTTC,CSPGIQETQYF
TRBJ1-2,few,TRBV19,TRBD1,TGTGCCAGTAGTATTGGACAGGGGAGCTATGGCTACACCTTC,CASSIGQGSYGYTF
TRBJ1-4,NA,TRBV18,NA,TGTGCCAGCTCACCACAACGGGGGCTGTTTTTT,CASSPQRGLFF
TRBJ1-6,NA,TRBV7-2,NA,TGTGCCAGCAGCTTACAGGGATCCCTCCACTTT,CASSLQGSLHF
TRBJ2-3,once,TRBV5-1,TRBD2,TGCGCCAGCAGCTTGGGACTAGCGGAGCTCACAGATACGCAGTATTTT,CASSLGLAELTDTQYF
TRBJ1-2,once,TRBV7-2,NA,TGTGCCAGCAGCCTCTCATCAGGGGAGAACTATGGCTACACCTTC,CASSLSSGENYGYTF
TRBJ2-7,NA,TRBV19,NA,TGTGCCAGTAAACCACTCGGGGACGATACCTACGAGCAGTACTTC,CASKPLGDDTYEQYF
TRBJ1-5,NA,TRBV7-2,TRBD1,TGTGCCAGCAGCTTACTGGGACAGGGGCTTCAGCCCCAGCATTTT,CASSLLGQGLQPQHF
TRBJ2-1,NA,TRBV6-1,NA,TGTGCCAGCAGTGAGGGGAGCTCCTACAATGAGCAGTTCTTC,CASSEGSSYNEQFF
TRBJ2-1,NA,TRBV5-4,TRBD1,TGTGCCAGCAGCTCCGACAGGGGTTCCTACAATGAGCAGTTCTTC,CASSSDRGSYNEQFF
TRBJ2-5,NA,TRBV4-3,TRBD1,TGCGCCAGCAGCCAATTGGTACAGGGGGAAGAGACCCAGTACTTC,CASSQLVQGEETQYF
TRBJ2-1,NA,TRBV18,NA,TGTGCCAGCTACGGACGGACCTCCTACAATGAGCAGTTCTTC,CASYGRTSYNEQFF